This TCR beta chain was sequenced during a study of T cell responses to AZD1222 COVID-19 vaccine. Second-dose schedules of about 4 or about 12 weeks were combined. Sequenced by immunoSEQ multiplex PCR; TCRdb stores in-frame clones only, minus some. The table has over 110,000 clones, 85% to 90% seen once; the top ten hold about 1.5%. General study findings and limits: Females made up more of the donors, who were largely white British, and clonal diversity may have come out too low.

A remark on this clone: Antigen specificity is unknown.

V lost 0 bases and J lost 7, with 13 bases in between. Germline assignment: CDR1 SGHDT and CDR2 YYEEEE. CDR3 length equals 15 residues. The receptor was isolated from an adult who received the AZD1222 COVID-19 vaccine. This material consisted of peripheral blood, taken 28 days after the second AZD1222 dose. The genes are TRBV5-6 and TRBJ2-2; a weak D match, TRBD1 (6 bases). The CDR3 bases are TGTGCCAGCAGCTTGGCACAGGGCTATAGCGGGGAGCTGTTTTTT. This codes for CASSLAQGYSGELFF. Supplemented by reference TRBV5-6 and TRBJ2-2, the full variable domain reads DAGVTQSPTHLIKTRGQQVTLRCSPKSGHDTVSWYQQALGQGPQFIFQYYEEEERQRGNFPDRFSGHQFPNYSSELNVNALLLGDSALYLCASSLAQGYSGELFFGEGSRLTVL.